This T cell receptor (beta chain) came from a study of T cells in Graves' hyperthyroidism and ophthalmopathy. Germline CDR1 LGHDT, CDR2 YNNKEL (reference sequence). This CDR3 has 14 residues. V was shortened by 0 bases and J by 5 bases, with 8 bases between the two germline ends. Regions amplified from RNA transcripts were the TCR beta CDR3 regions. Using the HTBI primer set, a first-round RT-PCR was run on the TCR CDR3. Each CDR3 protein gets one entry after TCRdb re-called the multiplex PCR reads with MiXCR. The sample yields nearly 750,000 distinct CDR3 sequences, just over 35% seen once. This chain connects TRBV3-1 to TRBJ1-5; D remains unclear. The sequenced sample consisted of blood. The TCR originated in a woman aged 40 to 55 with Graves' hyperthyroidism. The CDR3 DNA sequence: TGTGCCAGCAGCCAAGACAGAACACATCAGCCCCAGCATTTT. This gives the protein CASSQDRTHQPQHF.